Each of the 7 T cell receptor beta chains below was sequenced from the same sample in a study of blood T cells in healthy people across ages. Sample-barcoded 5' priming and a J-beta primer mix drove a second PCR of roughly 6 to 12 cycles. TCRdb reprocessed the 5' RACE reads with MiXCR, giving one entry per CDR3 protein. The table includes roughly 800,000 distinct CDR3 sequences, 50% to 65% detected once. The sequenced material came from blood. The receptors derive from a man older than 75 in good health.

The chain links TRBV12-3 or TRBV12-4 to TRBJ1-1; weak D call: TRBD1 (5 bases). CDR3 length equals 15 residues. Trimming left V 3 bases short and J 4 bases short, with 15 bases between. This CDR3 reads CASSFEGVGATEAFF. DNA of the CDR3: TGTGCCAGCAGTTTTGAGGGAGTAGGGGCCACTGAAGCTTTCTTT.

This clonotype was counted between two and nine times. The rearrangement joins TRBV7-9 to TRBJ1-2, with TRBD1 matching 8 bases. The length of the CDR3 is 15 residues. J lost 3 bases, V lost 3 bases, and 6 bases had no gene match. CDR1 is SEHNR and CDR2 is FQNEAQ in the germline V gene (reference sequence). The DNA of the CDR3 is TGTGCCAGCAGCTTCCTGGACAGGGAGGACTATGGCTACACCTTC. This translates into CASSFLDREDYGYTF.

This chain uses TRBV20-1 with TRBJ1-1, with unresolved D. Trimming left V 0 bases short and J 1 base short, with 21 bases between. CDR1 is DFQATT, CDR2 SNEGSKA, per germline (reference sequence). CDR3 length equals 18 residues. CDR3 sequence reads: CSARDPRRSSQTNTEAFF. The CDR3, as DNA: TGCAGTGCTAGAGATCCCCGGCGCAGTTCCCAAACGAACACTGAAGCTTTCTTT.

This sequence joins TRBV12-3 or TRBV12-4 and TRBJ2-6; possible D gene TRBD2, 5 bases. The V end lost 5 bases, the J end lost 2 bases, and 13 bases lay between the germline ends. The CDR3 is 16 amino acids. CDR3 sequence reads: CASSRRGPAGANVLTF. Written as DNA, the CDR3 is TGTGCCAGCAGTCGCCGGGGTCCCGCTGGGGCCAACGTCCTGACTTTC.

This chain links TRBV10-3 with TRBJ2-6; TRBD1 matches 7 bases. This CDR3 has 18 amino acids. Germline V gene data show CDR1 as ENHRY and CDR2 as SYGVKD. The trim removed 9 bases at V and 0 bases at J, leaving 14 bases unmatched. CDR3 loop: CAIYEPGQIISGANVLTF. DNA for the CDR3: TGTGCCATTTATGAGCCGGGACAGATAATCTCTGGGGCCAACGTCCTGACTTTC.

The genes are TRBV7-9 and TRBJ2-1, with 11 bases matching TRBD2. With 5 bases clipped from V and 8 bases from J, the junction kept 8 bases outside the gene matches. The length of the CDR3 is 15 residues. Germline V lookup: CDR1 SEHNR, CDR2 FQNEAQ (reference sequence). CDR3 DNA sequence: TGTGCCAGCAGCAAACTAGCGGGAGTCGTTCATGAGCAGTTCTTC. It encodes CASSKLAGVVHEQFF.

This clonotype has just a few counts. This chain uses TRBV20-1 with TRBJ2-5; D ambiguous. CDR1 DFQATT and CDR2 SNEGSKA come from the germline V gene (reference sequence). This CDR3 is 15 amino acids long. V was cut by 4 bases and J by 1 base, with 16 bases left in between. The CDR3: CSATRADHTQETQYF. CDR3 bases: TGCAGTGCTACCCGGGCAGACCACACCCAAGAGACCCAGTACTTC.